This TCR beta chain came from a study of T cells after yellow fever vaccination. As to this clonotype: Its target is unknown.

In TCRdb, the 5' RACE reads were re-called with MiXCR into one record per CDR3 protein. The sample shows some 600,000 distinct CDR3 sequences, 17% of them seen only once. Study-level points and caveats: It was a weaker secondary response, yet one that peaked faster, at day 5 versus 15.

This sequence originates from a man aged 18-30 years who received the YFV17D yellow fever vaccine. Source: PBMCs, taken 5 to 6 days after the first yellow fever vaccination.

The CDR3 region is CASSFDRGSGEKLFF. Written as DNA, the CDR3 is TGTGCCAGCAGCTTCGACAGGGGTTCGGGAGAAAAACTGTTTTTT. V is TRBV7-2 and J is TRBJ1-4; 8 nucleotides agree with TRBD1. With V trimmed by 3 bases and J by 8 bases, 8 bases remained unmatched. This CDR3 has 15 residues. Germline CDR1 SGHTA, CDR2 FQGNSA.